This record covers a single T cell receptor beta chain. Its target is not known. The sort gate was single viable CD3+CD4+CD8-CD45RO+ cells for memory CD4+ T cells. Donors' CMV status reflects serum IgG against pp150, pp28, p38, p52. The data were taken from a study of memory CD4+ T cells and cytomegalovirus serostatus. Overall study context: Of the healthy Belgian adults, several were CMV seropositive and about 24 seronegative.

Profiling relied on immunoSEQ multiplex PCR, and the TCRdb table lists in-frame clones only, not all of them. Here the sample spans around 62,000 clones, 76% being singletons. Study conclusions and caveats: CD4+ memory repertoires contained 67 of 164 reported CMV TCRbeta sequences. The CMV-associated TCR signature appears largely within the CD4+ memory repertoire.

This CDR3 has 14 residues. CDR1 MNHNS and CDR2 SASEGT come from the germline V gene. The germline V and J ends were trimmed by 1 base and 2 bases, with 9 bases remaining between them. The sequenced material came from memory CD4+ T cells from blood. The TCR was taken from an adult in good health and CMV-seropositive. The gene calls are TRBV6-1 and TRBJ2-7; D may be TRBD1 (6 bases). The CDR3 region has the DNA TGTGCCAGCAGTGAAGTTCGGGACACCTACGAGCAGTACTTC. This gives the protein CASSEVRDTYEQYF.